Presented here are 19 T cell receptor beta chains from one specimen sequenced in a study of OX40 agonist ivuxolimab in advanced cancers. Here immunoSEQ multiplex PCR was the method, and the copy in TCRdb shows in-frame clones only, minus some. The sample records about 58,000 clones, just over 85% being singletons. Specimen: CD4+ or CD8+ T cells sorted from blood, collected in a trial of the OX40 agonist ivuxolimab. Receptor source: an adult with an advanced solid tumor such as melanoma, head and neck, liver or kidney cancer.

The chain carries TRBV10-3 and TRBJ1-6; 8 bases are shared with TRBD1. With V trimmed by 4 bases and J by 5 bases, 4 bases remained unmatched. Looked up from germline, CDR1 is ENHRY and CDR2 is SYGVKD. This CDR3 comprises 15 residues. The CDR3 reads CAISAQGQDNSPLHF. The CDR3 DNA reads TGTGCCATCAGTGCCCAGGGACAGGATAATTCACCCCTCCACTTT.

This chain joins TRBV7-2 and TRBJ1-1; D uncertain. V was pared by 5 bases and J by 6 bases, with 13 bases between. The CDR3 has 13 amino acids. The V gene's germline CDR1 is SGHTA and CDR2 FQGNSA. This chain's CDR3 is CASSRREISEAFF. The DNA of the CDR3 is TGTGCCAGCAGCCGGCGGGAGATCTCTGAAGCTTTCTTT.

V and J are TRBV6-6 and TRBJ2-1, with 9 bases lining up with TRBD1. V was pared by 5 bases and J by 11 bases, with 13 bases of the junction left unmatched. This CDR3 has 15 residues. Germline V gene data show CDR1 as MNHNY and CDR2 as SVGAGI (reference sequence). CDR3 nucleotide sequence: TGTGCCAGCAGTACTCCGGGACAGGGTATCTCTAAGCAGTTCTTC. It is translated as CASSTPGQGISKQFF.

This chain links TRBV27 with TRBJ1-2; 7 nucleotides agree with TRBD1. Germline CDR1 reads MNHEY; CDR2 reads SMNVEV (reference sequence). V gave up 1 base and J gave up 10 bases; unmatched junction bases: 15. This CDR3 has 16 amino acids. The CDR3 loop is CASSLWQAGGQPHYTF. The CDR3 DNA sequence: TGTGCCAGCAGTTTATGGCAGGCAGGGGGACAACCCCACTACACCTTC.

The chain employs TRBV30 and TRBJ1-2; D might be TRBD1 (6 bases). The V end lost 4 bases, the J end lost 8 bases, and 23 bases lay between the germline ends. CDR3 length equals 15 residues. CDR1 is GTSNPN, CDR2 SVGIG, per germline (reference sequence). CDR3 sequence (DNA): TGTGCCTGGACCTCCCTGAGGGTCCAGGGGCGAGGCTACACCTTC. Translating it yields CAWTSLRVQGRGYTF.

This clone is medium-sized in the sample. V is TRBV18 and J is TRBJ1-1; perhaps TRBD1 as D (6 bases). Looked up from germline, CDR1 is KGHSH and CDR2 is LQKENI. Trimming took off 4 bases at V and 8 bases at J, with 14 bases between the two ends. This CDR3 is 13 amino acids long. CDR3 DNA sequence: TGTGCCAGCTCACACTATCAGCAGGGGGAAGCTTTCTTT. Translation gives CASSHYQQGEAFF.

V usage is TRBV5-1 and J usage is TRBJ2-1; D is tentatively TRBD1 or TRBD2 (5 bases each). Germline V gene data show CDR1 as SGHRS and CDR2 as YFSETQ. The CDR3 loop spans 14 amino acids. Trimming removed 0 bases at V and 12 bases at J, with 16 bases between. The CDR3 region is CASSLAVGDVWQFF. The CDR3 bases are TGCGCCAGCAGCTTGGCGGTGGGGGATGTTTGGCAGTTCTTC.

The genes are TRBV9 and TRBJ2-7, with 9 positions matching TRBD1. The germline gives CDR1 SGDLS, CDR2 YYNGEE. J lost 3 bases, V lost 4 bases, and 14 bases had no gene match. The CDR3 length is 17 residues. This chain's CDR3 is CASSSGGQGIWGYEQYF. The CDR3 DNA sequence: TGTGCCAGCAGCTCTGGGGGACAGGGAATCTGGGGCTACGAGCAGTACTTC. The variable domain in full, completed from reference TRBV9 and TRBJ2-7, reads DSGVTQTPKHLITATGQRVTLRCSPRSGDLSVYWYQQSLDQGLQFLIQYYNGEERAKGNILERFSAQQFPDLHSELNLSSLELGDSALYFCASSSGGQGIWGYEQYFGPGTRLTVT.

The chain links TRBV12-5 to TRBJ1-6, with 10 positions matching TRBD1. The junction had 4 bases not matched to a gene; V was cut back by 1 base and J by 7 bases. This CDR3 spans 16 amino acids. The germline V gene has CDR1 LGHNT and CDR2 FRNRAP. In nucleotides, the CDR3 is TGTGCTAGTGGTTTGGGACAGGGGGCGGAGAATTCACCCCTCCACTTT. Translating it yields CASGLGQGAENSPLHF.

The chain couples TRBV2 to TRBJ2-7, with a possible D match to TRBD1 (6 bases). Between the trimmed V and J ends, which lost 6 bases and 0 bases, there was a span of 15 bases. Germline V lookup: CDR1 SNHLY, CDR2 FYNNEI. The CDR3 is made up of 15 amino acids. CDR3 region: CASSQQGGSSYEQYF. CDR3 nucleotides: TGTGCCAGCAGCCAACAGGGTGGAAGCTCCTACGAGCAGTACTTC.

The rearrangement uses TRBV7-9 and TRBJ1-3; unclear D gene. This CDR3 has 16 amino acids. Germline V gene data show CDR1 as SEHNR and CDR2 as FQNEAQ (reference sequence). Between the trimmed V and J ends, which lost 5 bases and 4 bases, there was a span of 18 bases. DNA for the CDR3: TGTGCCAGCAGCCTTAGGCCCACGGGCGAAGGAAACACCATATATTTT. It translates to CASSLRPTGEGNTIYF.

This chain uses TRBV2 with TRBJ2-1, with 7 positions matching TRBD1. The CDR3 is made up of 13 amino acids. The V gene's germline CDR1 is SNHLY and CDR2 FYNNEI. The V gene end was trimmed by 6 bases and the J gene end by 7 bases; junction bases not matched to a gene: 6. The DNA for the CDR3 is TGTGCCAGCAGACAGGGGCTCTTTAATGAGCAGTTCTTC. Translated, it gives CASRQGLFNEQFF.

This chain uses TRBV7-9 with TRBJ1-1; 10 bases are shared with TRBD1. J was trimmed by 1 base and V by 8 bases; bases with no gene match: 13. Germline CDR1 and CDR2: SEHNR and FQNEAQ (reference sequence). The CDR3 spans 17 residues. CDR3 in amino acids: CASRRDRGGHWNTEAFF. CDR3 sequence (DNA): TGTGCCAGCCGCCGGGACAGGGGAGGACATTGGAACACTGAAGCTTTCTTT.

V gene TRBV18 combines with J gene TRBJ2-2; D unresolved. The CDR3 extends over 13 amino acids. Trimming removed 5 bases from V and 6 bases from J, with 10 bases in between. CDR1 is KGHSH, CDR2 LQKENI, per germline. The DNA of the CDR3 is TGTGCCAGCTCATCCTATGGGGCCGGGGAGCTGTTTTTT. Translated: CASSSYGAGELFF.

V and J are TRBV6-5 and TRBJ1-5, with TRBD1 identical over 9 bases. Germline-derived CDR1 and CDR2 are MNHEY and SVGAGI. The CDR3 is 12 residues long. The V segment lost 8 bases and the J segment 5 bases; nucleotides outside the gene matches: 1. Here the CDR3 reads CASRQGDQPQHF. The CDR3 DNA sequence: TGTGCCAGCCGACAGGGGGATCAGCCCCAGCATTTT.

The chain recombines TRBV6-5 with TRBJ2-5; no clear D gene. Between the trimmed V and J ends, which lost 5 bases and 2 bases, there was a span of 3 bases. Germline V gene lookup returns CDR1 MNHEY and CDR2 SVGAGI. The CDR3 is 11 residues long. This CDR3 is CASSRQETQYF. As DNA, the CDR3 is TGTGCCAGCAGTAGGCAAGAGACCCAGTACTTC.

The CDR3 reads CASRGRDREINYGYTF. The CDR3, as DNA: TGTGCCAGCAGGGGCCGGGACAGGGAGATTAACTATGGCTACACCTTC. The chain employs TRBV27 and TRBJ1-2; 9 bases are shared with TRBD1. Per the germline V gene, CDR1 is MNHEY and CDR2 is SMNVEV (reference sequence). This CDR3 has 16 residues. The V and J ends lost 6 bases and 1 base, in that order; junction bases with no gene match: 9.

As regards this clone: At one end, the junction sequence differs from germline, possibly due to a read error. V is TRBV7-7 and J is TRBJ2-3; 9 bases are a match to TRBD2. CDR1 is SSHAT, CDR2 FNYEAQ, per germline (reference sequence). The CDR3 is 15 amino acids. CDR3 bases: TGTGCTAGCAGCTTAGGGCTAGCGGGGCAAGGGACGCAGTATTTT. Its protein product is CASSLGLAGQGTQYF.

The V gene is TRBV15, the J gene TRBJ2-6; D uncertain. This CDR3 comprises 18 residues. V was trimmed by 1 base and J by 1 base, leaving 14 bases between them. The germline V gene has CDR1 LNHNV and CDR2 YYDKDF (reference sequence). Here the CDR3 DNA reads TGTGCCACCAGCAGAGGCCAACAACTTCGATCTGGGGCCAACGTCCTGACTTTC. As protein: CATSRGQQLRSGANVLTF. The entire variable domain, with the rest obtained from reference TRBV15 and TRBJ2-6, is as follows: DAMVIQNPRYQVTQFGKPVTLSCSQTLNHNVMYWYQQKSSQAPKLLFHYYDKDFNNEADTPDNFQSRRPNTSFCFLDIRSPGLGDTAMYLCATSRGQQLRSGANVLTFGAGSRLTVL.